A single T cell receptor beta chain is shown here with its context. As yet, its antigen is unknown. The missing CDR3 end, 3 residues past where the read stops, is filled in from the germline J gene. These data belong to a study of T cells in women clearing cervical HPV infection. About the research overall: Cases: HPV16-related CIN3 or worse on histology, 2 invasive cancers. With HLA typing for only a few women, HLA confounding remains possible. General observations from the study: CIN3+ cases had significantly higher TCR richness than controls; evenness did not differ.

Prevalent HPV16 infections were excluded; only incident single HPV16 infections included. Per the germline V gene, CDR1 is SGHRS and CDR2 is YFSETQ. The CDR3 spans 17 residues. V dropped 4 bases and J dropped 8; count of bases not matched to a gene: 13. The method was immunoSEQ multiplex PCR; TCRdb's version includes in-frame clones alone and lacks a portion of them. The listing records tens of thousands of clones. This clonotype originated in a woman aged 18 to 69 with a cervical HPV16 infection that either progressed to CIN3+ or cleared (not recorded which). The chain uses TRBV5-1 and TRBJ2-1; the match to TRBD2 covers 12 bases. The sample comprised blood buffy coat. The CDR3 here is CASSRGASGGAWDEQFF. Incomplete CDR3 DNA: TGCGCCAGCAGCCGCGGAGCTAGCGGGGGGGCTTGGGATGAG.